Described below is a single T cell receptor (beta chain) sequence and its context. What it recognizes is unknown. This sample stems from a study of T cell responses to AZD1222 COVID-19 vaccine. Study-level results: Among the donors, most were white British and more were female, and clonal diversity was possibly underestimated.

Germline V gene lookup returns CDR1 SGHAT and CDR2 FQNNGV. The CDR3 extends over 13 amino acids. The V gene lost 0 bases and the J gene lost 10 bases, with 9 bases spanning the gap. Repertoires were generated with immunoSEQ multiplex PCR, while TCRdb's copy carries only in-frame clones and drops some. The sample lists approximately 160,000 clones, approximately 90% occurring once. The clonotype originates from an adult in good health. Sequencing was performed on peripheral blood, taken on day 0 of AZD1222 vaccination. The chain uses TRBV11-2 and TRBJ1-4; no clear D. CDR3: CASSLDRERKLFF. CDR3 DNA sequence: TGTGCCAGCAGCTTAGATCGCGAGCGAAAACTGTTTTTT.